The 9 T cell receptor beta chains below all came from one sample that was sequenced in a study of CD8+ T cells in alopecia areata. Treatment described: oral pan-JAK inhibitor, 5-10 mg twice daily. TCR sequencing used cDNA made by reverse transcription of extracted RNA. The protocol was immunoSEQ multiplex PCR, while the TCRdb copy is restricted to in-frame clones and leaves out a portion. There are a few hundred thousand clones in the sample; about 40% occur only once, and 2% to 3% lies in the top ten. The specimen was CD4+ T cells sorted from blood, collected at roughly week 36, from a patient treated with tofacitinib. The receptors were sampled from a human donor with alopecia areata.

This rearrangement joins TRBV30 to TRBJ2-7; 7 positions match TRBD2. CDR1 and CDR2 from the germline V gene are GTSNPN and SVGIG (reference sequence). The CDR3 length is 13 residues. The V segment lost 4 bases and the J segment 7 bases; nucleotides outside the gene matches: 10. The chain's CDR3 is CAWKGRGEGEQYF. The CDR3, as DNA: TGTGCCTGGAAAGGGCGCGGGGAGGGGGAGCAGTACTTC.

This sequence joins TRBV30 and TRBJ2-7; TRBD1 matches at 9 bases. The germline gives CDR1 GTSNPN, CDR2 SVGIG (reference sequence). V was pared by 5 bases and J by 7 bases, with 9 bases of the junction left unmatched. This CDR3 is 13 amino acids long. CDR3 nucleotide sequence: TGTGCCTGGGGTAACAGGGGGCGCGGGGAGCAGTACTTC. Amino acid sequence: CAWGNRGRGEQYF.

The chain combines TRBV30 with TRBJ2-2; no clear D gene. Germline V gene data show CDR1 as GTSNPN and CDR2 as SVGIG (reference sequence). V was trimmed by 1 base and J by 6 bases, leaving 3 bases between them. This CDR3 comprises 11 residues. The CDR3, as DNA: TGTGCCTGGAGTGGGGCCGGGGAGCTGTTTTTT. Translating it yields CAWSGAGELFF.

The chain combines TRBV29-1 with TRBJ1-3; D is unresolved. The CDR3 contains 11 residues. Germline assignment: CDR1 SQVTM and CDR2 ANQGSEA. Trimming removed 4 bases at V and 9 bases at J, with 10 bases between. CDR3 protein: CSVGGFGTIYF. The CDR3 DNA reads as TGCAGCGTTGGAGGCTTCGGCACCATATATTTT.

Points on this clone: Germline and junction disagree at one end, which may indicate a read error. The chain combines TRBV29-1 with TRBJ1-4; 10 nucleotides line up with TRBD1. Germline lookup yields CDR1 SQVTM and CDR2 ANQGSEA. The CDR3 has 13 amino acids. The CDR3 coding sequence is TGCAGCGTTGTAGGGACAGGGGACGAAAAACTGCTTTTT. Translated: CSVVGTGDEKLLF.

The chain couples TRBV4-2 to TRBJ2-4, with D possibly matching TRBD1 (7 bases). Trimming pared 2 bases from V and 3 bases from J, leaving 11 bases between. Germline V CDR1 and CDR2: LGHNA, YNFKEQ. This CDR3 has 15 amino acids. CDR3 in DNA: TGTGCCAGCAGCCAAAACAGGGGAGGCAAAAACATTCAGTACTTC. Its translation is CASSQNRGGKNIQYF.

This clone has more than one count but fewer than ten. This chain links TRBV4-3 with TRBJ2-1, with 8 bases fitting TRBD1. V was clipped by 4 bases and J by 11 bases; unmatched bases: 7. The CDR3 has 13 amino acids. Germline V lookup: CDR1 LGHNA, CDR2 YSLEER. The CDR3 reads CASSPRTGWKQFF. CDR3 coding DNA: TGCGCCAGCAGCCCCCGGACAGGGTGGAAGCAGTTCTTC.

The rearrangement joins TRBV5-1 to TRBJ1-2, with a weak D call TRBD1 (6 bases). The germline V and J ends were trimmed by 6 bases and 7 bases, with 19 bases remaining between them. Germline CDR1 SGHRS, CDR2 YFSETQ. The CDR3 loop spans 14 amino acids. The CDR3 DNA sequence: TGCGCCAGCAAAAGCACACAGGGAGGCGGTGGCTACACCTTC. Its translation: CASKSTQGGGGYTF.

The V call is TRBV25-1, the J call TRBJ2-7; no definite D call. The CDR3 contains 12 residues. Germline V gene data show CDR1 as MGHDK and CDR2 as SYGVNS. V was pared by 5 bases and J by 3 bases, with 8 bases between. The CDR3 nucleotides are TGTGCCAGCAGTCGTTTAGGCTACGAGCAGTACTTC. Translating it yields CASSRLGYEQYF.